These 17 T cell receptor beta chains share one sample of origin, sequenced in a study of blood T cell repertoires in COVID-19. Sequencing used immunoSEQ multiplex PCR; TCRdb keeps in-frame clones, though not all of them. The profile covers over 150,000 clones, with 81% appearing a single time and around 10% taken by the ten largest. The specimen was peripheral blood. Every receptor here comes from a woman over 75 with COVID-19, enrolled during active disease.

The chain combines TRBV20-1 with TRBJ2-1; D possibly corresponds to TRBD2 (6 bases). Trimming removed 3 bases at V and 1 base at J, with 22 bases between. Germline lookup yields CDR1 DFQATT and CDR2 SNEGSKA (reference sequence). CDR3 length: 18 residues. CDR3 DNA: TGCAGTGCTAGTGGCGGGCCCCACGCAGGAGGGTCCTACAATGAGCAGTTCTTC. This encodes CSASGGPHAGGSYNEQFF.

CDR3 sequence: CASTDQGAGNTIYF. In DNA form, the CDR3 reads TGCGCCAGCACCGATCAGGGGGCTGGAAACACCATATATTTT. The V gene is TRBV5-1, the J gene TRBJ1-3; 7 bases fit TRBD1. The length of the CDR3 is 14 residues. Trimming at V came to 6 bases and at J to 2 bases, leaving 5 bases not matched to a gene. The V gene's germline CDR1 is SGHRS and CDR2 YFSETQ. Filled out from reference TRBV5-1 and TRBJ1-3, the complete variable domain reads KAGVTQTPRYLIKTRGQQVTLSCSPISGHRSVSWYQQTPGQGLQFLFEYFSETQRNKGNFPGRFSGRQFSNSRSEMNVSTLELGDSALYLCASTDQGAGNTIYFGEGSWLTVV.

This sequence joins TRBV5-4 and TRBJ2-3, with 10 bases matching TRBD1. Germline CDR1 and CDR2: SGHNT and YYREEE (reference sequence). The CDR3 runs to 15 residues. V dropped 4 bases and J dropped 3; count of bases not matched to a gene: 5. CDR3 region: CASSPGQGETDTQYF. CDR3 coding DNA: TGTGCCAGCAGCCCCGGACAGGGGGAAACAGATACGCAGTATTTT.

The chain joins TRBV7-8 to TRBJ2-1; 7 nucleotides align to TRBD2. The CDR3 runs 15 residues. The J segment lost 9 bases and the V segment lost 5 bases, leaving 13 bases of the junction unmatched. CDR1 is SGHVS and CDR2 is FQNEAQ in the germline V gene. This CDR3 reads CASSPGAGFGGEQFF. For the CDR3, the DNA is TGTGCCAGCAGCCCCGGAGCGGGATTTGGTGGTGAGCAGTTCTTC. The variable domain in full, completed from reference TRBV7-8 and TRBJ2-1, reads GAGVSQSPRYKVAKRGQDVALRCDPISGHVSLFWYQQALGQGPEFLTYFQNEAQLDKSGLPSDRFFAERPEGSVSTLKIQRTQQEDSAVYLCASSPGAGFGGEQFFGPGTRLTVL.

This rearrangement joins TRBV5-1 to TRBJ2-2, with TRBD1 identical over 7 bases. J gave up 7 bases and V 4 bases, and 13 bases lay outside the gene matches. Germline V gives CDR1 SGHRS, CDR2 YFSETQ. CDR3 length equals 16 residues. The chain's CDR3 is CASSPVTGTEGGELFF. DNA for the CDR3: TGCGCCAGCAGCCCGGTAACCGGGACAGAGGGCGGGGAGCTGTTTTTT.

The chain is built from TRBV19 and TRBJ2-3; TRBD1 matches 12 bases. CDR1 LNHDA and CDR2 SQIVND come from the germline V gene (reference sequence). The CDR3 length is 15 residues. V gave up 5 bases and J gave up 6 bases; unmatched junction bases: 6. CDR3 coding DNA: TGTGCCAGTAGTTTCGGGACAGGGGGCGGGGATACGCAGTATTTT. Translation: CASSFGTGGGDTQYF.

This clone was seen only a few times. The gene calls are TRBV10-3 and TRBJ1-6; 10 bases line up with TRBD1. Germline CDR1 ENHRY, CDR2 SYGVKD. The length of the CDR3 is 13 residues. V gave up 6 bases and J gave up 8 bases; unmatched junction bases: 1. CDR3 region: CAIRDRGDSPLHF. CDR3 nucleotide sequence: TGTGCCATCAGGGACAGGGGGGATTCACCCCTCCACTTT.

This chain joins TRBV6-5 and TRBJ2-1; 12 bases agree with TRBD2. After removal of 4 bases from V and 4 bases from J, the junction contained 5 bases not matched to a gene. Germline-derived CDR1 and CDR2 are MNHEY and SVGAGI. The CDR3 runs to 16 residues. CDR3 DNA: TGTGCCAGCAGTTCCGCACTAGCGGGAGGTTACAATGAGCAGTTCTTC. Its translation is CASSSALAGGYNEQFF.

The V call is TRBV6-5, the J call TRBJ2-1, with a weak D call TRBD2 (5 bases). Per the germline V gene, CDR1 is MNHEY and CDR2 is SVGAGI. Trimming took off 2 bases at V and 7 bases at J, with 12 bases between the two ends. CDR3 length: 14 residues. CDR3 in DNA: TGTGCCAGCAGTTACGATGGCCGAGGGAATGAGCAGTTCTTC. The encoded protein is CASSYDGRGNEQFF.

The chain employs TRBV7-3 and TRBJ1-1; 12 positions match TRBD1. The germline V gene has CDR1 SGHTA and CDR2 FQGTGA. This CDR3 is built from 14 residues. The ends lost 5 bases at V and 11 bases at J; junction bases unmatched: 9. CDR3 region: CASSAIPGQGAAFF. CDR3 nucleotide sequence: TGTGCCAGCAGCGCCATACCGGGACAGGGGGCGGCTTTCTTT.

This clone was recorded a few times. The J gene is TRBJ2-1, the V gene TRBV7-6; TRBD1 matches at 7 bases. The CDR3 is 18 amino acids. Per germline, CDR1 SGHVS and CDR2 FNYEAQ. Losses at the gene ends were 5 bases for V and 2 bases for J; bases not matched to a gene: 15. Written as DNA, the CDR3 is TGTGCCAGCAGCAATATCCCCGCCGGAGGACAGGCCTACAATGAGCAGTTCTTC. Translating it yields CASSNIPAGGQAYNEQFF.

This sequence joins TRBV7-9 and TRBJ2-1; maybe TRBD2 (6 bases). This CDR3 contains 16 residues. Germline CDR1 is SEHNR and CDR2 is FQNEAQ (reference sequence). V was cut by 5 bases and J by 5 bases, with 19 bases left in between. The CDR3 DNA reads TGTGCCAGCAGCCCTCGCTCGGGGAGGTCTGACAATGAGCAGTTCTTC. This translates into CASSPRSGRSDNEQFF.

The chain combines TRBV10-3 with TRBJ2-1, with D tentatively TRBD2 (5 bases). Trimming took 1 base from V and 2 from J, leaving 12 bases between them. This CDR3 region has 16 residues. Germline loops: CDR1 ENHRY, CDR2 SYGVKD. CDR3 coding DNA: TGTGCCATCAGTGAGTTCCGGGATAGTACCTACAATGAGCAGTTCTTC. It translates to CAISEFRDSTYNEQFF.

V is TRBV28 and J is TRBJ2-3; 10 bases map to TRBD2. V lost 7 bases and J lost 0; bases outside the gene matches: 4. The germline gives CDR1 MDHEN, CDR2 SYDVKM. The CDR3 sequence is 15 residues long. This CDR3 reads CASTSGSTSTDTQYF. In DNA form, the CDR3 reads TGTGCCAGCACTAGCGGGAGTACTAGCACAGATACGCAGTATTTT.

The chain recombines TRBV7-2 with TRBJ1-6, with 7 bases that match TRBD1. The CDR3 length is 15 residues. The germline V gene has CDR1 SGHTA and CDR2 FQGNSA. With 1 base clipped from V and 6 bases from J, the junction kept 3 bases outside the gene matches. CDR3 amino acids: CASSLDRGGNSPLHF. As DNA, the CDR3 is TGTGCCAGCAGCTTAGACAGGGGAGGTAATTCACCCCTCCACTTT.

Note on this clone: Other DNA sequences in the sample encode the same CDR3. V is TRBV7-6 and J is TRBJ2-7; 7 bases fit TRBD1. J gave up 6 bases and V 2 bases, and 4 bases lay outside the gene matches. The germline V gene encodes CDR1 SGHVS and CDR2 FNYEAQ. This CDR3 is built from 13 residues. Here the CDR3 reads CASSLNRGREQYF. CDR3 DNA sequence: TGTGCCAGCAGCTTAAATAGGGGGCGCGAGCAGTACTTC. Drawing the rest from reference TRBV7-6 and TRBJ2-7, the complete variable domain is GAGVSQSPRYKVTKRGQDVALRCDPISGHVSLYWYRQALGQGPEFLTYFNYEAQQDKSGLPNDRFSAERPEGSISTLTIQRTEQRDSAMYRCASSLNRGREQYFGPGTRLTVT.

V gene TRBV9 combines with J gene TRBJ2-3; TRBD1 matches at 9 bases. The V and J ends lost 3 bases and 6 bases, in that order; junction bases with no gene match: 14. CDR3 size: 17 residues. Germline-derived CDR1 and CDR2 are SGDLS and YYNGEE. CDR3 sequence (DNA): TGTGCCAGCAGCGCCAATAGGGACAGGGCTCGGGAGGATACGCAGTATTTT. This sequence encodes CASSANRDRAREDTQYF.